This passage covers 25 T cell receptor beta chains from one sample sequenced in a study of metastatic and nonmetastatic thyroid tumors. TCRdb recomputed clones from the PCR reads via MiXCR. Among 4,000 to 4,500 clones listed, roughly a third were seen once. Thyroid surgery had not been preceded by any treatment in any patient. Sequencing used adjacent normal tissue. The receptors stem from a male donor with papillary thyroid cancer or a benign thyroid nodule (not recorded which). Some clones in this sample may be carry-over from other donors' samples.

This chain links TRBV30 with TRBJ1-2; TRBD1 might be the D (6 bases). The CDR3 runs 13 residues. Germline V gene data show CDR1 as GTSNPN and CDR2 as SVGIG (reference sequence). Trimming removed 0 bases at V and 8 bases at J, with 13 bases between. The DNA for the CDR3 is TGTGCCTGGAGTGTAACCGGGGGCGGGGGCTACACCTTC. Its protein product is CAWSVTGGGGYTF.

This chain joins TRBV7-2 and TRBJ2-2; D might be TRBD1 (6 bases). The CDR3 extends over 15 amino acids. Trimming shortened V by 5 bases and J by 0 bases, and 10 bases separated the two germline ends. Germline V lookup: CDR1 SGHTA, CDR2 FQGNSA. The CDR3 DNA reads as TGTGCCAGCAGCCCCAGGGGCGCGAACACCGGGGAGCTGTTTTTT. Its translation: CASSPRGANTGELFF.

The chain joins TRBV27 to TRBJ2-7; TRBD2 is a possible D gene (5 bases). The CDR3 runs to 15 residues. Trimming left V 7 bases short and J 6 bases short, with 22 bases between. The germline gives CDR1 MNHEY, CDR2 SMNVEV (reference sequence). The CDR3 coding sequence is TGTGCCAGCAAAAAGGGTTTCGGGGTGTTCCGCGAGCAGTACTTC. It translates to CASKKGFGVFREQYF.

This chain's CDR3 is CSARGSTGRTYEQYF. The CDR3 nucleotides are TGCAGTGCTAGGGGCTCGACAGGGCGAACCTACGAGCAGTACTTC. The chain has TRBV20-1 and TRBJ2-7, with 7 bases identical to TRBD1. This CDR3 spans 15 amino acids. Germline CDR1 DFQATT, CDR2 SNEGSKA (reference sequence). The V and J ends lost 3 bases and 2 bases, in that order; junction bases with no gene match: 10.

The chain couples TRBV20-1 to TRBJ1-1; D unresolved. The V gene's germline CDR1 is DFQATT and CDR2 SNEGSKA (reference sequence). This CDR3 spans 15 amino acids. Trimming shortened V by 3 bases and J by 1 base, and 15 bases separated the two germline ends. Here the CDR3 reads CSASVASLGNTEAFF. The CDR3 DNA sequence: TGCAGTGCTAGTGTGGCGTCCCTTGGGAACACTGAAGCTTTCTTT.

As for this clone: No conserved phenylalanine or tryptophan is present at the end of the CDR3, so a read error is the likely explanation. The chain is built from TRBV5-1 and TRBJ2-1; weak D call: TRBD2 (6 bases). The CDR3 consists of 14 residues. The germline gives CDR1 SGHRS, CDR2 YFSETQ. The CDR3 sequence: CAISLAGPGDEQFC. In DNA form, the CDR3 reads TGCGCCATCAGCTTGGCGGGACCAGGTGATGAGCAGTTCTGC.

The chain uses TRBV24-1 and TRBJ2-7, with D tentatively TRBD1 (6 bases). Trimming removed 3 bases at V and 7 bases at J, with 9 bases between. The CDR3 is 12 amino acids. CDR1 and CDR2 from the germline V gene are KGHDR and SFDVKD. This CDR3 reads CATSDRRGEQYF. CDR3 nucleotide sequence: TGTGCCACCAGTGATCGAAGGGGGGAGCAGTACTTC.

The chain has TRBV20-1 and TRBJ2-1; 7 nucleotides line up with TRBD1. Germline CDR1 reads DFQATT; CDR2 reads SNEGSKA (reference sequence). The CDR3 is 13 amino acids. Unmatched junction bases numbered 5, after V lost 0 bases and J lost 9 bases. CDR3 sequence (DNA): TGCAGTGCTAGAGATTCCAACAGGGGTGAGCAGTTCTTC. Translated, it gives CSARDSNRGEQFF.

The CDR3 here is CASSEISNPTSPLHF. CDR3 sequence (DNA): TGTGCCAGCAGTGAAATAAGCAACCCAACTTCACCCCTCCACTTT. The V gene is TRBV6-1, the J gene TRBJ1-6; D is unresolved. V was shortened by 2 bases and J by 9 bases, with 14 bases between the two germline ends. The CDR3 runs 15 residues. Germline-derived CDR1 and CDR2 are MNHNS and SASEGT.

This clone was recorded a few times. The chain employs TRBV11-1 and TRBJ2-1; 7 positions match TRBD2. Germline CDR1 and CDR2: SGHAT and FQDESV (reference sequence). The CDR3 loop spans 16 amino acids. V trimming: 5 bases; J trimming: 0 bases; junction bases outside the gene matches: 7. The CDR3 DNA is TGTGCCAGCAGCCGGGAAGCGGGAAGCTCCTACAATGAGCAGTTCTTC. Translated: CASSREAGSSYNEQFF.

The chain carries TRBV20-1 and TRBJ2-1; 7 bases are a match to TRBD1. The V gene end was trimmed by 4 bases and the J gene end by 5 bases; junction bases not matched to a gene: 5. The CDR3 runs 13 residues. Germline lookup yields CDR1 DFQATT and CDR2 SNEGSKA (reference sequence). The DNA of the CDR3 is TGCAGTGCTAAATGGGACAGTGACAATGAGCAGTTCTTC. It is translated as CSAKWDSDNEQFF.

This chain joins TRBV7-8 and TRBJ2-7; TRBD2 aligns across 10 bases. From germline, CDR1 is SGHVS and CDR2 FQNEAQ. J was trimmed by 3 bases and V by 5 bases; bases with no gene match: 10. This CDR3 spans 16 amino acids. In DNA, the CDR3 is TGTGCCAGCAGCCCTCGGACTAGCGGAGGTATCTACGAGCAGTACTTC. This gives the protein CASSPRTSGGIYEQYF.

As DNA, the CDR3 is TGTGCCAGCAGTTACCCAGAATTGAACACTGAAGCTTTCTTT. It yields the protein CASSYPELNTEAFF. The chain links TRBV6-2 or TRBV6-3 to TRBJ1-1; D remains ambiguous. This CDR3 has 14 amino acids. Germline V CDR1 and CDR2: MNHEY, SVGEGT. The V and J ends lost 2 bases and 0 bases respectively, with 7 bases between them.

The chain employs TRBV7-2 and TRBJ2-7; D perhaps matches TRBD2 (6 bases). Germline V gene sequence: CDR1 SGHTA, CDR2 FQGNSA. The V gene lost 0 bases and the J gene lost 3 bases, with 12 bases spanning the gap. The CDR3 spans 15 residues. In DNA form, the CDR3 reads TGTGCCAGCAGCTTAGCGTCCCCGGGAGACTACGAGCAGTACTTC. It translates to CASSLASPGDYEQYF.

This clone was seen only a few times. The chain carries TRBV2 and TRBJ2-3; TRBD1 agrees at 11 bases. Trimming took 7 bases from V and 8 from J; bases not matched to a gene: 11. Germline V lookup: CDR1 SNHLY, CDR2 FYNNEI. This CDR3 has 15 residues. CDR3 residues: CASNRVGQGGATQYF. The CDR3 nucleotides read TGTGCCAGCAATAGGGTGGGACAGGGGGGAGCTACGCAGTATTTT.

This clone was counted only a few times. The V call is TRBV28, the J call TRBJ1-3; D is uncertain. The CDR3 covers 14 residues. V gave up 4 bases and J gave up 4 bases, with 11 bases separating them. Germline-derived CDR1 and CDR2 are MDHEN and SYDVKM. CDR3: CASSWARWGNTIYF. For the CDR3, the DNA is TGTGCCAGCAGTTGGGCCCGTTGGGGAAACACCATATATTTT.

To note about this clone: The CDR3 carries no conserved terminal phenylalanine or tryptophan, so it likely arises from a read error. Because the CDR3's place on the DNA is in doubt, the DNA is left out and the CDR3 is given as listed by TCRdb. The chain joins TRBV6-2 or TRBV6-3 to TRBJ2-1; TRBD2 was called by the table and not checked on the DNA. From its first to its last residue, the CDR3 has 15 amino acids. Germline CDR1 reads MNHEY; CDR2 reads SVGEGT. This chain's CDR3 is CASRALAGALAGATL.

The chain joins TRBV20-1 to TRBJ2-1; 9 bases fit TRBD2. Germline V CDR1 and CDR2: DFQATT, SNEGSKA (reference sequence). The CDR3 has 16 residues. V gave up 3 bases and J gave up 4 bases; unmatched junction bases: 10. CDR3 nucleotide sequence: TGCAGTGCTAGTTCGACTAGCGGCGAGGGGTACAATGAGCAGTTCTTC. This codes for CSASSTSGEGYNEQFF.

This clone was found a few times. The J gene is TRBJ2-2, the V gene TRBV12-3 or TRBV12-4; D may be TRBD2 (7 bases). Deletions cut 5 bases from V and 7 bases from J, with 14 bases between. The CDR3 contains 14 residues. CDR3 nucleotide sequence: TGTGCCAGCAGTCCGGCGGGGGCAGGCGGGGAGCTGTTTTTT. Translated: CASSPAGAGGELFF.

The V call is TRBV7-3, the J call TRBJ2-3; possibly TRBD2 for D (6 bases). Germline V gene data show CDR1 as SGHTA and CDR2 as FQGTGA. Deletions cut 3 bases from V and 2 bases from J, with 9 bases between. This CDR3 has 14 residues. The CDR3 sequence: CASSFGGVTDTQYF. CDR3 bases: TGTGCCAGCAGCTTTGGCGGGGTCACAGATACGCAGTATTTT. Based on the CDR3 plus reference TRBV7-3 and TRBJ2-3, the full variable domain is GAGVSQTPSNKVTEKGKYVELRCDPISGHTALYWYRQSLGQGPEFLIYFQGTGAADDSGLPNDRFFAVRPEGSVSTLKIQRTERGDSAVYLCASSFGGVTDTQYFGPGTRLTVL.

This clone showed up just a few times. The V and J genes are TRBV12-5 and TRBJ1-1; no firm D call. This CDR3 comprises 13 residues. From germline, CDR1 is LGHNT and CDR2 FRNRAP. The V gene lost 2 bases and the J gene lost 6 bases, with 10 bases spanning the gap. DNA of the CDR3: TGTGCTAGTGGTTTGTGGGGAGCGTCTGAAGCTTTCTTT. Translated: CASGLWGASEAFF.

In its sample, this clone is large. This chain connects TRBV28 to TRBJ2-7; possible D gene TRBD1, 5 bases. The length of the CDR3 is 15 residues. Per germline, CDR1 MDHEN and CDR2 SYDVKM. The ends were cut back, 6 bases at V and 0 bases at J, with 15 bases in the middle. The chain's CDR3 is CASSTLAQGSYEQYF. As DNA, the CDR3 is TGTGCCAGCAGCACCCTTGCTCAGGGCTCCTACGAGCAGTACTTC.

This clone was recorded only once. The rearrangement joins TRBV4-1 to TRBJ1-4; the D is unclear. Germline-derived CDR1 and CDR2 are MGHRA and YSYEKL. CDR3 length equals 12 residues. Trimming cost V 1 base and J 14 bases, with 11 bases left between them. CDR3 sequence: CASSQVGQALFF. CDR3 DNA sequence: TGCGCCAGCAGCCAAGTCGGTCAAGCGCTGTTTTTT.

The V call is TRBV6-5, the J call TRBJ1-1; D gene uncertain. Per the germline V gene, CDR1 is MNHEY and CDR2 is SVGAGI. V lost 4 bases and J 8 bases, leaving 11 bases between the germline ends. The CDR3 is made up of 12 amino acids. This CDR3 reads CASSSASREAFF. The CDR3 nucleotides read TGTGCCAGCAGTTCGGCCAGCAGGGAAGCTTTCTTT.

The chain carries TRBV5-1 and TRBJ2-7; 7 positions agree with TRBD2. With V trimmed by 6 bases and J by 6 bases, 21 bases remained unmatched. The germline CDR1 and CDR2 sequences are SGHRS and YFSETQ. The CDR3 loop spans 17 amino acids. DNA of the CDR3: TGCGCCAGCAACGCAAATCGGCTAGCGGATCCCCTGGGCGAGCAGTACTTC. Translation gives CASNANRLADPLGEQYF.